This T cell receptor beta chain is drawn from a study of OX40 agonist ivuxolimab in advanced cancers. Study as a whole: From about 23 to 85 years was the age range, with a mean of around 60 years, and about 78% were male. Around 40% of patients had received prior checkpoint inhibitor therapy.

Study-wide results and caveats: Clonal expansion among partial responders at 0.1-3.0 mg/kg ranked near the lowest. Dose levels from 0.1 to 3.0 mg/kg saw CD4+ and CD8+ blood T cells expand clonally by week 6.

Measured with immunoSEQ multiplex PCR; TCRdb has only the in-frame clones, and not every one. In the table there are 65,000 to 95,000 clones, around 88% of which are singletons. As to this clone: The antigen is undetermined.

V dropped 1 base and J dropped 0 bases, with 11 bases sitting between them. Germline lookup yields CDR1 SGHDT and CDR2 YYEEEE. There are 16 residues in the CDR3. This receptor was identified in an adult with an advanced solid tumor such as melanoma, head and neck, liver or kidney cancer. This chain uses TRBV5-6 with TRBJ2-4, with D hard to call. The specimen comprised CD4+ or CD8+ T cells sorted from blood, sampled in a trial of the OX40 agonist ivuxolimab. This CDR3 reads CASSLLAAQAKNIQYF. CDR3 bases: TGTGCCAGCAGCTTGTTGGCCGCACAAGCCAAAAACATTCAGTACTTC.